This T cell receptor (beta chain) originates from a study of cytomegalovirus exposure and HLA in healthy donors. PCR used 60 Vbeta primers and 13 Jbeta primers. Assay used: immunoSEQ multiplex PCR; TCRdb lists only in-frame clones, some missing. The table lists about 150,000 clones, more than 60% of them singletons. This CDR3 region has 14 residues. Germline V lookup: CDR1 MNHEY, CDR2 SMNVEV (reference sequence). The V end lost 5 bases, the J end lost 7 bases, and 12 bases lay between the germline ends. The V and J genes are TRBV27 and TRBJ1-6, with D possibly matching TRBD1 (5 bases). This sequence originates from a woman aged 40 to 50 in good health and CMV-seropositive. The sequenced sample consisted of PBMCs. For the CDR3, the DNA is TGTGCCAGCAGTGACAGTGGGGCGAATTCACCCCTCCACTTT. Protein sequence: CASSDSGANSPLHF.